The 4 T cell receptor beta chains below come from one sample, sequenced in a study of T cells after yellow fever vaccination. TCRdb recomputed calls from the 5' RACE reads with MiXCR, one row per CDR3 protein. Of 400,000 to 650,000 distinct CDR3 sequences in the sample, 20% to 25% were seen once. The source material was PBMCs, sampled 21 days after the first yellow fever vaccination. These receptor sequences come from a man in his late teens or twenties who received the YFV17D yellow fever vaccine.

Only a few counts were recorded for this clonotype. V gene TRBV4-1 combines with J gene TRBJ1-2; the D is unclear. This CDR3 has 17 amino acids. Germline V gene data show CDR1 as MGHRA and CDR2 as YSYEKL. Trimming stripped 1 base from V and 7 bases from J, with 22 bases between. CDR3 loop: CASSQGPSRRYSAGYTF. In DNA, the CDR3 is TGCGCCAGCAGCCAAGGCCCTTCCCGCCGGTATTCGGCTGGCTACACCTTC.

The CDR3 DNA reads as TGCGCCAGCAGCTTGGCCGTAGGGGACTACGAGCAGTACGTC. Translation: CASSLAVGDYEQYV. The rearrangement joins TRBV5-1 to TRBJ2-7; a weak D match, TRBD1 (5 bases). The germline V gene encodes CDR1 SGHRS and CDR2 YFSETQ. V lost 0 bases, J lost 3 bases, and 10 bases lay in between. The CDR3 has 14 residues.

This clonotype occurred a few times. V gene TRBV24-1 combines with J gene TRBJ1-5; no reliable D call. V was shortened by 3 bases and J by 4 bases, with 6 bases between the two germline ends. CDR1 and CDR2 (germline): KGHDR, SFDVKD. The CDR3 extends over 13 amino acids. For the CDR3, the DNA is TGTGCCACCAGTGATGGTCGGAATCAGCCCCAGCATTTT. This encodes CATSDGRNQPQHF.

V gene TRBV3-1 combines with J gene TRBJ1-1; 7 bases line up with TRBD1. Per germline, CDR1 LGHDT and CDR2 YNNKEL (reference sequence). This CDR3 is built from 18 residues. The V and J ends lost 0 bases and 2 bases, in that order; junction bases with no gene match: 12. The CDR3 DNA sequence: TGTGCCAGCAGCCAAGATAAAGCTCCCGGGACAGTCAACACTGAAGCTTTCTTT. It is translated as CASSQDKAPGTVNTEAFF.